This T cell receptor (beta chain) was recorded in a study of blood T cell repertoires in COVID-19. Overall study: Samples of COVID-19 (acute and convalescent) were obtained from the United States, Italy and Spain. T cells, B-cell-depleted T cells, or PBMCs provided the cDNA or gDNA that served as material.

The trim removed 3 bases at V and 3 bases at J, leaving 1 base unmatched. The CDR3 sequence is 14 residues long. The germline CDR1 and CDR2 sequences are KGHSH and LQKENI. In the source study's methods: Counts of nucleated cells, estimated from reference gene primer amplification, were obtained. The method was immunoSEQ multiplex PCR; TCRdb's version includes in-frame clones alone and lacks a portion of them. Clone size and V and J calls were adopted from that table, with D and trimming inferred from the DNA. The sample records some 83,000 clones, 88% being singletons. The clonotype originates from a man aged 60-69 years with acute or convalescent COVID-19. Sequencing was carried out using peripheral blood. The chain uses TRBV18 and TRBJ2-2; 7 bases match TRBD1. CDR3 sequence (DNA): TGTGCCAGCTCACCTCAGGGGGACACCGGGGAGCTGTTTTTT. Residues: CASSPQGDTGELFF.